The present T cell receptor beta chain was sequenced within a study of radiation and T cells in renal cell carcinoma. Turning to the study itself: Nephrectomy followed 15 Gy stereotactic body radiation by 4 weeks.

Clones were read by immunoSEQ multiplex PCR, and TCRdb kept only the in-frame ones, dropping some. The sample holds some 130,000 clones; about 81% are singletons and the top ten take about 1.9%. Study-wide points: No pretreatment tumor biopsies were available for baseline clonotypes.

The time point: blood 2 weeks post-SBRT. Treatment specified: 15 Gy SBRT to primary tumor, nephrectomy 4 weeks later. This renal cell carcinoma was of the clear cell type. As regards this clone: Its cognate antigen is unknown. Other DNA sequences in this specimen translate into the identical CDR3.

The sequence came from an older woman with renal cell carcinoma. The sample consisted of blood, taken from a patient whose treatment included radiotherapy and nephrectomy.

This CDR3 is CSVEGRGGSAFF. The CDR3 DNA sequence: TGCAGCGTTGAGGGGCGGGGGGGGTCGGCTTTCTTT. The chain joins TRBV29-1 to TRBJ1-1; D perhaps matches TRBD1 (5 bases). V shed 3 bases and J shed 11 bases, with 16 bases lying between them. This CDR3 is 12 amino acids long. The V gene's germline CDR1 is SQVTM and CDR2 ANQGSEA. Combining the CDR3 with reference TRBV29-1 and TRBJ1-1 gives the whole variable domain SAVISQKPSRDICQRGTSLTIQCQVDSQVTMMFWYRQQPGQSLTLIATANQGSEATYESGFVIDKFPISRPNLTFSTLTVSNMSPEDSSIYLCSVEGRGGSAFFGQGTRLTVV.